The present T cell receptor beta chain was sequenced within a study of blood T cell repertoires in COVID-19 (dated by TCRdb to about 2020). For the study in its entirety: Collaborator samples came from the United States, Italy and Spain and covered acute and convalescent phases of COVID-19. The material from the prospective study consisted of cDNA or gDNA derived from T cells, B-cell-depleted T cells, or PBMCs. Samples were obtained from the ongoing ImmuneRACE study (first 160 participants) and from over a thousand subjects provided by 6 global collaborators. Sample metadata almost always included a de-identified subject ID, COVID-19 status, age in years and sex. Subjects who had been exposed to COVID-19, were actively infected with it, or had recovered from it provided the deeply sampled blood TCRbeta repertoires that made up the dataset. Where HLA class I and class II types were available, the types were taken from metadata supplied by the sample provider, not from assay-based typing. A freely available public database, intended as a resource for researchers studying the immune response to SARS-CoV-2, is where the repertoires were released. Findings and caveats that apply to the study as a whole: The amount of clinical and demographic metadata varied by source and participant and was provided uncurated.

For CDR1 and CDR2, the germline V gene lists SGHAT and FQNNGV. Between the V and J ends, shortened by 0 bases and 4 bases respectively, the junction contains 8 bases. The CDR3 holds 14 amino acids from the cysteine to the phenylalanine. The DNA shown is the 42-base CDR3, in frame from base 1. TCRbeta CDR3 regions were amplified from genomic DNA using the immunoSEQ Assay, a bias-controlled multiplex PCR. Turning to the authors' computational methods: The number of nucleated cells in each sample was estimated by amplification of reference gene primers within the assay. To quantify the absolute abundance of each unique TCRbeta CDR3 rearrangement, sequence reads were collapsed and filtered. For each sample, productive Simpson clonality was calculated as the square root of Simpson's diversity index across productive rearrangements. TCRdb took this table from immuneACCESS and kept in-frame rearrangements with V and J called. Such tables lack part of the clones; where checked against another copy, unresolved V genes explain under half of the gap, and the rest is unexplained. D and trimming come from the DNA, and the V and J calls and clone size come from that table. This sample comprises about 320,000 clones, 88% of them detected only once. The leading ten clones occupy 5% of the sample.

Remarks on this clone: What antigen it recognizes has not been identified. No qualities accompany the bases; no much larger clone lies one base away.

Participants in the prospective study were enrolled through a virtual design, were aged 18 to 89 years, and lived in roughly 25 United States geographic areas. To assign participants to cohorts, the prospective study relied on clinical history that participants themselves reported in a screening survey and a study questionnaire. For ImmuneRACE Cohort 3, a participant was defined as recovered based on two consecutive negative NP/OP PCR tests, clearance by a healthcare professional, or resolution of symptoms. Each participant in the prospective study had whole blood, serum and a nasopharyngeal or oropharyngeal swab collected by mobile phlebotomists. Over an approximately 2-month period, participants in the prospective study had the option of providing additional blood draws and questionnaires. Before DNA extraction, prospective study blood samples were shipped either frozen or at room temperature.

Recombination connected TRBV11-2 to TRBJ2-3, with the D gene call left open. The sequencing input was PBMCs or T cells enriched from blood (not recorded which). This receptor was identified in a man aged 25 to 40 who had recovered from COVID-19. Here is the DNA: TGTGCCAGCAGCTTAGATCGGTCCTCAGATACGCAGTATTTT. Its protein reads: CASSLDRSSDTQYF.